This TCR beta chain stems from a study of vaccination and CD4 T cells after COVID-19. The Oncomine TCR Beta short-read assay was applied to DNA of cultured CD4+ T cells. Genomic DNA was drawn out of CD4+ T cells grown in culture. TCRdb reprocessed the PCR reads via MiXCR and lists one record per CDR3 protein. Of about 18,000 distinct CDR3 sequences listed, about two fifths are singletons. CDR3 length equals 14 residues. Germline CDR1 is MNHNS and CDR2 is SASEGT. The ends lost 5 bases at V and 6 bases at J; junction bases unmatched: 4. This clonotype showed up just a few times. Its antigen remains unknown. Treatment in this sample: approximately nine-day PBMC culture with coronavirus spike peptide pools or control peptides (ViraFEST assay).

The rearrangement links TRBV6-1 to TRBJ2-1; 10 bases align to TRBD2. Here the sequenced sample was CD4+ T cells from blood, cultured in vitro, taken after SARS-CoV-2 vaccination. The sequence derives from a human donor who had recovered from COVID-19. CDR3 coding DNA: TGTGCCAGCAGTAGCGGGGGGGCCTTCAATGAGCAGTTCTTC. Translated, it gives CASSSGGAFNEQFF.